This T cell receptor (beta chain) originates from a study of blood T cell repertoires in COVID-19. On the study more broadly: The United States, Italy and Spain were the sources of the acute and convalescent COVID-19 samples. T cells, B-cell-depleted T cells, or PBMCs provided the cDNA or gDNA that served as material.

As processed by the authors: Reference gene primer amplification in the assay estimated nucleated cell counts. The data were produced by immunoSEQ multiplex PCR, yet TCRdb's version contains in-frame clones alone and is incomplete. Clonal size and the V and J genes are those of that table, whereas D and trimming came from the DNA. The table lists about 46,000 clones, approximately 86% of them singletons. The CDR3 consists of 15 residues. Germline lookup yields CDR1 LNHDA and CDR2 SQIVND (reference sequence). Trimming shortened V by 6 bases and J by 0 bases, and 14 bases separated the two germline ends.

The sample taken for sequencing was peripheral blood. The chain carries TRBV19 and TRBJ2-5, with D maybe TRBD1 (5 bases). The receptor comes from a man aged 55 to 70 with acute or convalescent COVID-19. The CDR3 reads CASRVIRAYQETQYF. CDR3 bases: TGTGCCAGTAGGGTGATCAGGGCATACCAAGAGACCCAGTACTTC.